The 9 T cell receptor beta chains in this list originate from one sample, sequenced in a study of T-cell memory formation after mild COVID-19. One entry per CDR3 protein results from TCRdb running MiXCR on the 5' RACE reads. The sample lists roughly 110,000 distinct CDR3 sequences, 20% to 25% seen once, with roughly 37% in the top ten. Sequencing was performed on PBMCs or a T cell subset sorted from them (not recorded which). These receptors were obtained from a young man who had mild COVID-19 (a few samples of this study predate the infection). Cell type and time point are not known.

This clonotype was counted between two and nine times. The chain links TRBV4-3 to TRBJ2-5; D may correspond to TRBD1 or TRBD2 (6 bases each). CDR1 is LGHNA and CDR2 is YSLEER in the germline V gene. V was pared by 0 bases and J by 4 bases, with 12 bases between. CDR3 size: 15 residues. CDR3 in amino acids: CASSQDGGKGETQYF. For the CDR3, the DNA is TGCGCCAGCAGCCAAGACGGGGGCAAGGGAGAGACCCAGTACTTC.

The table lists this clonotype with a few counts. V is TRBV4-1 and J is TRBJ2-7; possible D gene TRBD2, 5 bases. Trimming removed 4 bases at V and 3 bases at J, with 16 bases between. Germline CDR1 MGHRA, CDR2 YSYEKL. The CDR3 has 15 amino acids. Written as DNA, the CDR3 is TGCGCCAGCAGCCCAGAAAGCCGGGGAATCTACGAGCAGTACTTC. It is translated as CASSPESRGIYEQYF.

This chain uses TRBV7-2 with TRBJ2-1; maybe TRBD1 (5 bases). V lost 3 bases, J lost 9 bases, and 15 bases lay in between. This CDR3 spans 14 amino acids. The V gene's germline CDR1 is SGHTA and CDR2 FQGNSA. The CDR3 DNA follows: TGTGCCAGCAGCTTCAGGGTTTCGGGTCCTGAGCAGTTCTTC. Its translation: CASSFRVSGPEQFF.

In its sample, this clonotype was seen once. The rearrangement links TRBV24-1 to TRBJ2-2, with TRBD2 as a possible D gene (6 bases). Germline V gene sequence: CDR1 KGHDR, CDR2 SFDVKD. V lost 3 bases to trimming and J lost 4 bases, with 14 bases between them. This CDR3 spans 16 amino acids. The CDR3 region has the DNA TGTGCCACCAGTGATCTGGCGGAGGGGTCCACCGGGGAGCTGTTTTTT. Amino acid sequence: CATSDLAEGSTGELFF.

The chain joins TRBV4-3 to TRBJ1-1; possible D gene TRBD1, 5 bases. Germline V gene sequence: CDR1 LGHNA, CDR2 YSLEER. This CDR3 contains 13 residues. V lost 1 base, J lost 11 bases, and 14 bases lay in between. DNA of the CDR3: TGCGCCAGCAGCCAAGGGGGGGATGATCGGGCTTTCTTT. It encodes CASSQGGDDRAFF.

This clonotype was seen a few times. The rearrangement uses TRBV14 and TRBJ1-5; 8 nucleotides match TRBD1. Germline assignment: CDR1 SGHDN and CDR2 FVKESK. This CDR3 spans 13 amino acids. V shed 4 bases, J shed 12 bases, and the junction held 8 bases outside the gene matches. The DNA of the CDR3 is TGTGCCAGCAGCCCCGGACAGGGCTTATACCAGCATTTT. Protein: CASSPGQGLYQHF.

This clonotype was seen a handful of times. The V and J genes are TRBV20-1 and TRBJ2-7, with TRBD2 matching over 8 bases. Germline lookup yields CDR1 DFQATT and CDR2 SNEGSKA (reference sequence). V shed 0 bases and J 4 bases; nucleotides not matched to a gene: 2. The CDR3 runs 13 residues. For the CDR3, the DNA is TGCAGTGCTAGAGAGCCTAGCGGGTACGAGCAGTACTTC. This encodes CSAREPSGYEQYF.

The chain carries TRBV4-1 and TRBJ2-3; maybe TRBD1 (6 bases). V lost 0 bases, J lost 5 bases, and 9 bases lay in between. Germline CDR1 reads MGHRA; CDR2 reads YSYEKL. CDR3 length: 14 residues. The CDR3 loop is CASSQDLDRDTQYF. In DNA form, the CDR3 reads TGCGCCAGCAGCCAAGATCTGGACAGAGATACGCAGTATTTT.

In DNA form, the CDR3 reads TGCAGCGTTGATGGCTTAGCGGGGGATGACTACGAGCAGTACTTC. Protein: CSVDGLAGDDYEQYF. V and J are TRBV29-1 and TRBJ2-7; TRBD2 aligns across 9 bases. Germline values: CDR1 SQVTM, CDR2 ANQGSEA. The CDR3 extends over 15 amino acids. V lost 3 bases to trimming and J lost 3 bases; unmatched junction nucleotides: 9.